The 28 T cell receptor beta chains given below trace back to one sample, sequenced in a study of neurological immune-mediated disorders. TCRdb used MiXCR to reprocess the 5' RACE reads, holding one entry per CDR3 protein. Found here are 40,000 to 45,000 distinct CDR3 sequences, more than 5% of them singletons; the top ten hold about 0.6%. The sequenced sample consisted of CD4+ T cells from blood. The receptors here all came from a woman aged 40 to 49 in good health.

The table lists this clonotype with many counts. V gene TRBV7-2 combines with J gene TRBJ1-1; weak D call: TRBD1 (6 bases). The germline gives CDR1 SGHTA, CDR2 FQGNSA. Trimming took 1 base from V and 4 from J, leaving 13 bases between them. This CDR3 is 15 amino acids long. The CDR3, as DNA: TGTGCCAGCAGCTTAGATTCGGGGGCTGGCACTGAAGCTTTCTTT. Translated: CASSLDSGAGTEAFF.

This clonotype was counted many times. The chain employs TRBV6-6 and TRBJ1-3, with 9 nucleotides matching TRBD1. Germline CDR1 and CDR2: MNHNY and SVGAGI (reference sequence). This CDR3 is 14 amino acids long. V shed 5 bases and J 9 bases; nucleotides not matched to a gene: 8. CDR3 sequence (DNA): TGTGCCAGCAGTACGGACAGGGGCAAGGGCACCATATATTTT. Protein: CASSTDRGKGTIYF.

This clonotype was detected ten times or more. The gene calls are TRBV4-1 and TRBJ2-7; tentative D call: TRBD1 (6 bases). This CDR3 comprises 13 residues. CDR1 and CDR2 from the germline V gene are MGHRA and YSYEKL. V was pared by 5 bases and J by 3 bases, with 11 bases between. Here the CDR3 DNA reads TGCGCCAGCAGCGGACGGGACAACTACGAGCAGTACTTC. Its translation is CASSGRDNYEQYF.

This clonotype was detected many times. V is TRBV5-6 and J is TRBJ2-5; tentatively, D is TRBD1 or TRBD2 (5 bases each). The CDR3 is 13 residues long. V was shortened by 6 bases and J by 3 bases, with 12 bases between the two germline ends. The germline V gene encodes CDR1 SGHDT and CDR2 YYEEEE. CDR3 sequence reads: CASIRGTEETQYF. The CDR3 DNA is TGTGCCAGCATCAGAGGGACGGAAGAGACCCAGTACTTC.

This clonotype was seen at least ten times. J is TRBJ2-3 and V is TRBV2; D call uncertain. CDR3 length: 14 amino acids. Germline lookup yields CDR1 SNHLY and CDR2 FYNNEI. V lost 6 bases, J lost 3 bases, and 13 bases lay in between. CDR3 residues: CASRAPGATDTQYF. The CDR3 bases are TGTGCCAGCAGGGCCCCAGGAGCAACAGATACGCAGTATTTT.

This clonotype was counted at least ten times. CDR3 residues: CAAKGLNSDEQYF. CDR3 nucleotide sequence: TGTGCCGCGAAGGGACTAAACAGCGACGAGCAGTACTTC. V is TRBV10-3 and J is TRBJ2-7; 7 bases agree with TRBD2. The CDR3 is made up of 13 amino acids. The germline V gene encodes CDR1 ENHRY and CDR2 SYGVKD. V was pared by 11 bases and J by 5 bases, with 12 bases of the junction left unmatched.

Many counts were recorded for this clonotype. This CDR3 reads CASSLRGQTDTQYF. CDR3 coding DNA: TGTGCCAGCAGCTTACGGGGGCAGACAGATACGCAGTATTTT. The V and J genes are TRBV7-9 and TRBJ2-3, with D perhaps assigned TRBD1 or TRBD2 (6 bases each). The CDR3 sequence is 14 residues long. Germline CDR1 is SEHNR and CDR2 is FQNEAQ (reference sequence). V lost 2 bases, J lost 3 bases, and 9 bases lay in between.

At least ten counts were recorded for this clonotype. The chain carries TRBV20-1 and TRBJ2-3, with 7 bases lining up with TRBD2. CDR1 is DFQATT, CDR2 SNEGSKA, per germline (reference sequence). The junction had 9 bases not matched to a gene; V was cut back by 0 bases and J by 6 bases. The CDR3 contains 15 residues. The CDR3 bases are TGCAGTGCTAGAGATCATCGCGGGAGAGAGGATACGCAGTATTTT. This gives the protein CSARDHRGREDTQYF.

The table lists this clonotype with a few counts. The chain carries TRBV6-1 and TRBJ2-7; TRBD1 matches 12 bases. CDR3 length: 14 amino acids. V trimming: 8 bases; J trimming: 9 bases; junction bases outside the gene matches: 11. The germline gives CDR1 MNHNS, CDR2 SASEGT. The CDR3 spells CASGDPGTGGVQYF. The DNA for the CDR3 is TGTGCCAGCGGAGACCCCGGGACAGGGGGCGTGCAGTACTTC.

This clonotype was seen repeatedly, ten times or more. The gene calls are TRBV6-6 and TRBJ2-7, with a weak D call TRBD2 (5 bases). The CDR3 runs to 14 residues. V lost 4 bases and J 2 bases, leaving 12 bases between the germline ends. Germline CDR1 reads MNHNY; CDR2 reads SVGAGI (reference sequence). CDR3 in DNA: TGTGCCAGCAGTTCCAGCGGTTCTACCTACGAGCAGTACTTC. It translates to CASSSSGSTYEQYF.

This clonotype was observed many times. This chain connects TRBV20-1 to TRBJ1-5, with unresolved D. Germline CDR1 reads DFQATT; CDR2 reads SNEGSKA (reference sequence). The CDR3 covers 13 residues. Trimming took 5 bases from V and 7 from J, leaving 15 bases between them. CDR3 DNA: TGCAGTGCTCCCCCCGGGGTCAACCAGCCCCAGCATTTT. Amino acid sequence: CSAPPGVNQPQHF.

This clonotype appeared many times. The chain uses TRBV5-1 and TRBJ2-1, with 11 bases matching TRBD2. Germline trimming cut 7 bases from V and 7 bases from J; bases unmatched to any gene: 10. CDR1 and CDR2 from the germline V gene are SGHRS and YFSETQ. This CDR3 spans 15 amino acids. The CDR3 sequence: CASASLAGGQNEQFF. The CDR3 bases are TGCGCCAGCGCGAGCTTAGCGGGAGGGCAGAATGAGCAGTTCTTC.

This clonotype was seen repeatedly, ten times or more. The genes are TRBV20-1 and TRBJ2-1; D remains ambiguous. CDR1 and CDR2 from the germline V gene are DFQATT and SNEGSKA (reference sequence). Trimming shortened V by 2 bases and J by 6 bases, and 17 bases separated the two germline ends. There are 15 residues in the CDR3. The CDR3 is CSARTHPDGINEQFF. CDR3 nucleotide sequence: TGCAGTGCTAGAACCCACCCGGACGGAATCAATGAGCAGTTCTTC.

This clonotype showed up many times. This sequence joins TRBV7-9 and TRBJ2-2; a possible D gene is TRBD2 (6 bases). CDR1 is SEHNR, CDR2 FQNEAQ, per germline (reference sequence). V lost 2 bases and J lost 5, with 12 bases in between. The CDR3 extends over 15 amino acids. The DNA of the CDR3 is TGTGCCAGCAGCTTAAATGTGGGAGGTACCGGGGAGCTGTTTTTT. Its protein is CASSLNVGGTGELFF.

This clonotype was counted ten times or more. The rearrangement joins TRBV5-5 to TRBJ1-1; D gene uncertain. V was clipped by 0 bases and J by 7 bases, with 13 bases between them. CDR1 SGHKS and CDR2 YYEKEE come from the germline V gene (reference sequence). This CDR3 has 14 amino acids. CDR3: CASSLEGVGNEAFF. CDR3 DNA: TGTGCCAGCAGCTTGGAGGGTGTGGGGAATGAAGCTTTCTTT.

This clonotype was seen repeatedly, ten times or more. V gene TRBV5-1 combines with J gene TRBJ1-2; 7 bases are shared with TRBD1. V trimming: 4 bases; J trimming: 8 bases; junction bases outside the gene matches: 14. This CDR3 spans 15 amino acids. CDR1 and CDR2 from the germline V gene are SGHRS and YFSETQ. DNA for the CDR3: TGCGCCAGCAGCGCTGACAGGGAAAGGCGGAACGGCTACACCTTC. Its translation: CASSADRERRNGYTF.

Many counts were recorded for this clonotype. The rearrangement links TRBV12-3 or TRBV12-4 to TRBJ2-7; D uncertain. CDR3 size: 13 residues. V lost 0 bases and J 2 bases, leaving 5 bases between the germline ends. The CDR3 loop reads CASSLATTYEQYF. The CDR3 region has the DNA TGTGCCAGCAGTTTAGCTACGACCTACGAGCAGTACTTC.

This clonotype is medium-sized (0.01 to 0.1%) by share. The chain carries TRBV5-1 and TRBJ2-7; 7 bases agree with TRBD1. The CDR3 spans 14 residues. The germline gives CDR1 SGHRS, CDR2 YFSETQ. With V trimmed by 1 base and J by 3 bases, 4 bases remained unmatched. The CDR3 reads CASSLRQGGYEQYF. CDR3 DNA: TGCGCCAGCAGCTTGAGACAGGGTGGCTACGAGCAGTACTTC.

In this sample, this clonotype turned up many times. The genes are TRBV20-1 and TRBJ2-1, with TRBD2 matching 11 bases. CDR1 is DFQATT, CDR2 SNEGSKA, per germline (reference sequence). The CDR3 is made up of 15 amino acids. V lost 6 bases and J lost 2; bases outside the gene matches: 6. CDR3 nucleotide sequence: TGCAGTGCGGATCTTAGCGGGAGGGCCTACAATGAGCAGTTCTTC. Its protein product is CSADLSGRAYNEQFF.

This clonotype was seen ten or more times. The CDR3 here is CASSRGGTQYF. CDR3 sequence (DNA): TGTGCCAGCAGTCGAGGGGGGACCCAGTACTTC. The rearrangement links TRBV25-1 to TRBJ2-5, with TRBD1 as a possible D gene (6 bases). Germline V gene sequence: CDR1 MGHDK, CDR2 SYGVNS. V gave up 5 bases and J gave up 7 bases, with 8 bases separating them. The CDR3 sequence is 11 residues long. Variable domain in full (rest from reference TRBV25-1 and TRBJ2-5): EADIYQTPRYLVIGTGKKITLECSQTMGHDKMYWYQQDPGMELHLIHYSYGVNSTEKGDLSSESTVSRIRTEHFPLTLESARPSHTSQYLCASSRGGTQYFGPGTRLLVL.

In its sample, this clonotype was seen many times. The chain uses TRBV7-2 and TRBJ2-1, with 11 positions matching TRBD2. CDR3 length: 22 amino acids. Germline V gene lookup returns CDR1 SGHTA and CDR2 FQGNSA. With V trimmed by 5 bases and J by 6 bases, 27 bases remained unmatched. CDR3 sequence: CASSPVRWTSGYKLRAGNEQFF. The CDR3 nucleotides read TGTGCCAGCAGCCCCGTGAGATGGACTAGCGGGTACAAATTGAGAGCGGGCAATGAGCAGTTCTTC.

This clonotype was detected ten times or more. The chain couples TRBV5-1 to TRBJ2-5; D possibly matches TRBD1 or TRBD2 (5 bases each). The germline V gene encodes CDR1 SGHRS and CDR2 YFSETQ. V lost 0 bases and J lost 4, with 13 bases in between. This CDR3 region has 15 residues. The DNA for the CDR3 is TGCGCCAGCAGCTTGGCCCCGGGACGGACAGAGACCCAGTACTTC. Its translation is CASSLAPGRTETQYF.

This clonotype was recorded at least ten times. The V and J genes are TRBV5-1 and TRBJ2-5; weak D call: TRBD1 (6 bases). V was cut by 4 bases and J by 5 bases, with 18 bases left in between. Germline CDR1 SGHRS, CDR2 YFSETQ. This CDR3 has 15 amino acids. As DNA, the CDR3 is TGCGCCAGCAGCAACTCAGGGGCGGGCGAGGAGACCCAGTACTTC. Its protein is CASSNSGAGEETQYF.

The CDR3 here is CASNTRGETQYF. CDR3 nucleotides: TGTGCCAGCAACACCAGGGGGGAGACCCAGTACTTC. This chain links TRBV11-2 with TRBJ2-5; 7 nucleotides align to TRBD1. Germline V CDR1 and CDR2: SGHAT, FQNNGV. The CDR3 contains 12 residues. The junction had 4 bases not matched to a gene; V was cut back by 7 bases and J by 5 bases.

This clonotype was seen ten or more times. The rearrangement joins TRBV28 to TRBJ2-5; 8 bases fit TRBD2. In germline, CDR1 is MDHEN, CDR2 SYDVKM. CDR3 size: 14 residues. V dropped 5 bases and J dropped 5; count of bases not matched to a gene: 7. The CDR3 nucleotides read TGTGCCAGCAGTCGCGGACTAGCCGCGGAGACCCAGTACTTC. Protein product: CASSRGLAAETQYF.

There are many counts of this clonotype. V gene TRBV20-1 combines with J gene TRBJ2-2; D gene unclear. Germline V gene lookup returns CDR1 DFQATT and CDR2 SNEGSKA (reference sequence). The CDR3 length is 14 residues. Trimming took 4 bases from V and 4 from J, leaving 13 bases between them. The CDR3 bases are TGCAGTGCTAACCCGATAGGCGTCACCGGGGAGCTGTTTTTT. Amino acid sequence: CSANPIGVTGELFF.

This clonotype was counted many times. The J gene is TRBJ2-2, the V gene TRBV28; the D is unclear. Trimming removed 4 bases from V and 4 bases from J, with 13 bases in between. CDR3 length equals 15 residues. In germline, CDR1 is MDHEN, CDR2 SYDVKM. The CDR3 sequence is CASSSLGGPTGELFF. The DNA for the CDR3 is TGTGCCAGCAGTTCCCTCGGCGGTCCCACCGGGGAGCTGTTTTTT.

This clonotype was seen many times. The genes are TRBV5-1 and TRBJ1-1, with 7 positions matching TRBD1. Germline CDR1 reads SGHRS; CDR2 reads YFSETQ. The CDR3 is 14 residues long. J was trimmed by 4 bases and V by 4 bases; bases with no gene match: 7. The CDR3 DNA sequence: TGCGCCAGCAGCCCAAGGACAGGCGGCACTGAAGCTTTCTTT. This translates into CASSPRTGGTEAFF.